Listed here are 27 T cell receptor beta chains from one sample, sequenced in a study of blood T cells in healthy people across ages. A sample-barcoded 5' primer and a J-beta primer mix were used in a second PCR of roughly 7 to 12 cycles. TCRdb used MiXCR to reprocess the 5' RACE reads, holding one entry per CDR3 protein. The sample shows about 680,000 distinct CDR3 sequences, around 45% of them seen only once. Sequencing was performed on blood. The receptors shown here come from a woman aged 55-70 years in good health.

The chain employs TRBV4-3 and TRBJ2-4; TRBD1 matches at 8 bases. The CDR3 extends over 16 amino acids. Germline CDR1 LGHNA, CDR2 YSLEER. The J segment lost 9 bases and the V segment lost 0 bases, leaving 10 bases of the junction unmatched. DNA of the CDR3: TGCGCCAGCAGCCAAGATTGGACAGGGCGAGGGCGCATTCAGTACTTC. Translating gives CASSQDWTGRGRIQYF.

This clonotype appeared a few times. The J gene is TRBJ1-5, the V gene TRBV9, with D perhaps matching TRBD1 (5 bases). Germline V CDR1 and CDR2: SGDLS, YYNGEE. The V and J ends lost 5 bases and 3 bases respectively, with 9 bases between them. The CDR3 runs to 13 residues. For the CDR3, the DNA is TGTGCCAGCAGTAGACAGAACAATCAGCCCCAGCATTTT. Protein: CASSRQNNQPQHF.

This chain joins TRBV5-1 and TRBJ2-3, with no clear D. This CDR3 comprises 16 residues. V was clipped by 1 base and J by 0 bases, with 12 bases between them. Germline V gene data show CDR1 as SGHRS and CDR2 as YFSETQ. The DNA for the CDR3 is TGCGCCAGCAGCTTGCCTTGGGGTACTAGCACAGATACGCAGTATTTT. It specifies CASSLPWGTSTDTQYF.

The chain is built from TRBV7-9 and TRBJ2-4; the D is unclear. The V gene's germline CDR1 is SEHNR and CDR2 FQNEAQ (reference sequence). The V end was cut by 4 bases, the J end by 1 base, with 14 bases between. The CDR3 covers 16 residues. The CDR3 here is CASSSTRAVAKNIQYF. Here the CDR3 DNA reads TGTGCCAGCAGCTCTACAAGGGCGGTGGCCAAAAACATTCAGTACTTC.

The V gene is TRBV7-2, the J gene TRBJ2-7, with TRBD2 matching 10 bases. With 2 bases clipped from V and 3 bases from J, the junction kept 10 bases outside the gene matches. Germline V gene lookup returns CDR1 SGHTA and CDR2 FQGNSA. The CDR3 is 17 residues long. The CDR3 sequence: CASSLIGQLAGYYEQYF. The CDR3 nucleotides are TGTGCCAGCAGCTTAATAGGGCAACTAGCGGGATACTACGAGCAGTACTTC.

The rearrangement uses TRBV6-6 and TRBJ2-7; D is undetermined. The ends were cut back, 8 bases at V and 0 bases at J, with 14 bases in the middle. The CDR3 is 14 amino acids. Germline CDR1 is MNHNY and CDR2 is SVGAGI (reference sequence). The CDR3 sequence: CASRWAKSSYEQYF. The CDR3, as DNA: TGTGCCAGCCGGTGGGCTAAGAGCTCCTACGAGCAGTACTTC.

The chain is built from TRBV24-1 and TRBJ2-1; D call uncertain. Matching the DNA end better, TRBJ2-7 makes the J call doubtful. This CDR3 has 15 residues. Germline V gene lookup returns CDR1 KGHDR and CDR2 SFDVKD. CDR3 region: CATSDFRAAYNEQYF. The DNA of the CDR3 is TGTGCCACCAGTGATTTTAGGGCCGCCTACAATGAGCAGTACTTC.

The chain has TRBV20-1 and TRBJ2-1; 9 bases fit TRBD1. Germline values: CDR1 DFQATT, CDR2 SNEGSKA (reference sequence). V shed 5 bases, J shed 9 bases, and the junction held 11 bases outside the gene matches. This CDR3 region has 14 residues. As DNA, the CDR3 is TGCAGTGCTGTACGGACAGGGGTAGGAAGTGAGCAGTTCTTC. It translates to CSAVRTGVGSEQFF.

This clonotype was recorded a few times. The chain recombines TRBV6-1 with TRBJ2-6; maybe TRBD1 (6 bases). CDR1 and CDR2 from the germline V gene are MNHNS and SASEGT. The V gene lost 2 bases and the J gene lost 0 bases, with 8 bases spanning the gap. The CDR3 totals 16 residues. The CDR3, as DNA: TGTGCCAGCAGTGAACAGGGGAACTCTGGGGCCAACGTCCTGACTTTC. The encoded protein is CASSEQGNSGANVLTF.

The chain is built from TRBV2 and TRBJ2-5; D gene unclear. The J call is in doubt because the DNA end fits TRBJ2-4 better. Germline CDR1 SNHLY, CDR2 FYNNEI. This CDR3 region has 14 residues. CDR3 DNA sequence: TGTGCCAGCATGGCGGAAATAGCCAAAAACATTCAGTACTTC. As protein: CASMAEIAKNIQYF.

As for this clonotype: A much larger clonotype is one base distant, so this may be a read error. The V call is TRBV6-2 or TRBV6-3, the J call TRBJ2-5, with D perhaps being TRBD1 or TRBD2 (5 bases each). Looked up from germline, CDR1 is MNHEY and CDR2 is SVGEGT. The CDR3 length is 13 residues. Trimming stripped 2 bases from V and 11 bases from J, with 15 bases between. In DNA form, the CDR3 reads TGTGCCAGCAGTTACCTGGGGCTGGGGGAGCAGTACTTC. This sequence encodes CASSYLGLGEQYF.

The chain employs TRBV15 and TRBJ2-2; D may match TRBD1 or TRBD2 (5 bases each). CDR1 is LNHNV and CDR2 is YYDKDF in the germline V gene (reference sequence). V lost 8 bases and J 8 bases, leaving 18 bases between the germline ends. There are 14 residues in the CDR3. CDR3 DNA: TGTGCCACCTGCGAGGGGCAGTTTTCTGGGGAGCTGTTTTTT. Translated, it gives CATCEGQFSGELFF. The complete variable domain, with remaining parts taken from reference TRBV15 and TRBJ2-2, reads DAMVIQNPRYQVTQFGKPVTLSCSQTLNHNVMYWYQQKSSQAPKLLFHYYDKDFNNEADTPDNFQSRRPNTSFCFLDIRSPGLGDTAMYLCATCEGQFSGELFFGEGSRLTVL.

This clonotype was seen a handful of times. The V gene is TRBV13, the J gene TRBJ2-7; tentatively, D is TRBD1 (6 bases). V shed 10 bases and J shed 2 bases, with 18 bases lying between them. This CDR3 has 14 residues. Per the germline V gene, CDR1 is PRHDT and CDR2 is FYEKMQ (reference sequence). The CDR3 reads CANTDSRDTYEQYF. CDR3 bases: TGTGCCAACACGGATAGCAGGGACACCTACGAGCAGTACTTC.

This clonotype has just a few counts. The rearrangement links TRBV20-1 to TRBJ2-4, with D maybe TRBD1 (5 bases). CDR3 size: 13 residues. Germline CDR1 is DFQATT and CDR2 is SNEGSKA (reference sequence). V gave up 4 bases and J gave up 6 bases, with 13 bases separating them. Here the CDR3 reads CSAKSGAINIQYF. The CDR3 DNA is TGCAGTGCTAAGTCTGGGGCGATAAACATTCAGTACTTC.

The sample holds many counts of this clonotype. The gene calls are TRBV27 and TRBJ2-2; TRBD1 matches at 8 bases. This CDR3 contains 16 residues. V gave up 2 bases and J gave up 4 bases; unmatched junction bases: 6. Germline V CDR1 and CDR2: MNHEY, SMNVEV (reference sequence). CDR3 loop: CASSLGQGVGTGELFF. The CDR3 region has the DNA TGTGCCAGCAGTTTAGGACAGGGTGTAGGCACCGGGGAGCTGTTTTTT.

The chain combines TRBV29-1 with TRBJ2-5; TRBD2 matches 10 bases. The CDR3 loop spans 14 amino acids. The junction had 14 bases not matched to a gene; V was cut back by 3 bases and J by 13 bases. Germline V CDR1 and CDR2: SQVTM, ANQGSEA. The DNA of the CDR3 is TGCAGCGTTGATAGAGCGGGAGGGCCCAATGAGCGGTACTTC. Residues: CSVDRAGGPNERYF.

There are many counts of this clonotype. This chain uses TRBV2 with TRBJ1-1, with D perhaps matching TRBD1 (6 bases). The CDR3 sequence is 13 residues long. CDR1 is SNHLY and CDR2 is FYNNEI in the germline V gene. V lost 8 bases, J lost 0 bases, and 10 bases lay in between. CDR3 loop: CASLRDMNTEAFF. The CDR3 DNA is TGTGCCAGCCTTCGGGACATGAACACTGAAGCTTTCTTT.

CDR3 nucleotide sequence: TGCAGTGCTAGAGATCCGATCGGGTCCCCCTACGAGCAGTACTTC. This encodes CSARDPIGSPYEQYF. The chain employs TRBV20-1 and TRBJ2-7; D is unclear. V lost 0 bases, J lost 2 bases, and 14 bases lay in between. Germline CDR1 DFQATT, CDR2 SNEGSKA (reference sequence). The CDR3 length is 15 residues.

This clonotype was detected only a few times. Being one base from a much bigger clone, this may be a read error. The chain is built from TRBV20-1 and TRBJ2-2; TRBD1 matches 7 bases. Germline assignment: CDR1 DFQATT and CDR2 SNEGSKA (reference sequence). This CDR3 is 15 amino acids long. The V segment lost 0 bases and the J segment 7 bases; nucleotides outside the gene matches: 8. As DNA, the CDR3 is TGCAGTGCTAGAGATCCGGACAGGAATATCGGGGAGCTGTTTTTT. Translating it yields CSARDPDRNIGELFF.

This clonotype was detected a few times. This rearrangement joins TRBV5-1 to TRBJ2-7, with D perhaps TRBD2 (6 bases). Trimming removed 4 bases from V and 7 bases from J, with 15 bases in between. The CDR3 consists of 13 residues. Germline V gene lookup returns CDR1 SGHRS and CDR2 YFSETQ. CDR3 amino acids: CASSGDLSLEQYF. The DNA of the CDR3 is TGCGCCAGCAGCGGGGACTTAAGCCTGGAGCAGTACTTC.

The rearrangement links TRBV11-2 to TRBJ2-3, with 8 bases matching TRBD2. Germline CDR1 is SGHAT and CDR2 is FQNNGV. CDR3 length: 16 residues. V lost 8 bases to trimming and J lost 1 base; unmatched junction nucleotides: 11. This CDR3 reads CASSRTSLGRTDTQYF. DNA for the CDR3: TGTGCCAGCTCCCGGACTAGCCTGGGGCGCACAGATACGCAGTATTTT.

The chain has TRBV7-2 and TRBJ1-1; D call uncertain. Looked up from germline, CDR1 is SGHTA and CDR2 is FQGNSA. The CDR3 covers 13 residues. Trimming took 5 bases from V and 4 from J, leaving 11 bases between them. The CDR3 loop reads CASSPLLFTEAFF. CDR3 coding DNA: TGTGCCAGCAGCCCACTTCTGTTCACTGAAGCTTTCTTT.

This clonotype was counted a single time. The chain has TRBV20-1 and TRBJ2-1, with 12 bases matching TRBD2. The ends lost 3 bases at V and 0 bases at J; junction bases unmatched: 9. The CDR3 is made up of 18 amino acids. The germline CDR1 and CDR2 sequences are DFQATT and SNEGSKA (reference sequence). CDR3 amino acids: CSARGTSGPISSYNEQFF. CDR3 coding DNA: TGCAGTGCTAGGGGGACTAGCGGGCCAATAAGCTCCTACAATGAGCAGTTCTTC.

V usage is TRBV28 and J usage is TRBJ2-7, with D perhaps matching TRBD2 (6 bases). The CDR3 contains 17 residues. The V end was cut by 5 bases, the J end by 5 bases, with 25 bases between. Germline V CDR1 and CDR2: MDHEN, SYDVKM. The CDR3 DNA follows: TGTGCCAGCAGTCGTTCGGGACTCAACTTCGGAACTCACGAGCAGTACTTC. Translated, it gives CASSRSGLNFGTHEQYF. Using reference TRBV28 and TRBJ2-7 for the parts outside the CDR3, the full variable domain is DVKVTQSSRYLVKRTGEKVFLECVQDMDHENMFWYRQDPGLGLRLIYFSYDVKMKEKGDIPEGYSVSREKKERFSLILESASTNQTSMYLCASSRSGLNFGTHEQYFGPGTRLTVT.

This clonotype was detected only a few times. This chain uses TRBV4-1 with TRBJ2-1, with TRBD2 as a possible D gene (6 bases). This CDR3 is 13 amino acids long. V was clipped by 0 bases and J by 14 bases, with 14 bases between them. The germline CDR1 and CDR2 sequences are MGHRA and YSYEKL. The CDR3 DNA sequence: TGCGCCAGCAGCCAAGATCGGGGGAGGAAGGAGTTCTTC. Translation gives CASSQDRGRKEFF.

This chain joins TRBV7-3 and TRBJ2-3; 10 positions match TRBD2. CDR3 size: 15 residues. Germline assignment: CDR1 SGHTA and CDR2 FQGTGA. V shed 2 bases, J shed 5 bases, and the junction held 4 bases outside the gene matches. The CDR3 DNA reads TGTGCCAGCAGCTTACTAGCGGGAGCATTAGATACGCAGTATTTT. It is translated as CASSLLAGALDTQYF.

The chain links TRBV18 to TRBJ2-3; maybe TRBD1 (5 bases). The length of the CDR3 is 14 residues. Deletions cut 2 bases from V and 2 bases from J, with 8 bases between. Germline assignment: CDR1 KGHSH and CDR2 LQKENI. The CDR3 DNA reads TGTGCCAGCTCACCAACAGGAGACACAGATACGCAGTATTTT. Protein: CASSPTGDTDTQYF.